The entry that follows covers one TCR beta chain sequence. The antigen is undetermined. UMIs accompanied the 5'RACE template switching by which TCR beta cDNA was made. From the 5' RACE reads, TCRdb lists one entry per CDR3 protein and no DNA. The sample table sets out approximately 550,000 distinct CDR3 sequences. The data were obtained in a study of T cells expressing NK-cell markers. Study as a whole: There were seven HCMV-seropositive donors and one seronegative donor among the eight sequenced.

CDR1 is SEHNR and CDR2 is FQNEAQ in the germline V gene (reference sequence). The CDR3 runs to 16 residues. Study results and caveats: These same clonotypes (in four donors) also led the CD3+CD56-NKG2C+ fraction.

This rearrangement joins TRBV7-9 to TRBJ2-5; no DNA is available, so the TRBD1 call from TCRdb remains unchecked. The receptor was isolated from a young man in good health. The sample was blood T cells: a sorted CD56 or NKG2C T cell subset, CD4+ or CD8+ T cells, or bulk PBMC T cells (not recorded which). Here the CDR3 reads CASTSGQGRYGETQYF.